A selection of T cell receptor beta chains follows, all from one sample in a study of cytomegalovirus exposure and HLA in healthy donors. Libraries were prepared by immunoSEQ multiplex PCR; TCRdb keeps only in-frame clonotypes and omits some of them. The sample lists around 140,000 clones, about 84% seen once, with roughly 5.6% in the top ten. Sequencing input: PBMCs. These receptors were taken from a woman between 40 and 55 years old in good health and CMV-seropositive. Both conserved end residues are trimmed from each CDR3. Each record gives: V gene, D gene, J gene, CDR3 protein. The D gene is left open where the match is weak.

TRBV7-3,-,TRBJ1-1,ASSSLGGTYTEAF
TRBV5-1,-,TRBJ2-5,ASSLGRPQETQY
TRBV14,TRBD2,TRBJ2-7,ASSQELAGGIRYEQY
TRBV28,-,TRBJ1-2,ASSLVQGPPVSGYT
TRBV19,TRBD2,TRBJ2-3,ASSIRGLGDTQY
TRBV11-2,-,TRBJ2-1,ASSSPIANDFNEQF
TRBV5-4,TRBD2,TRBJ2-5,ASSQAGGNQETQY
TRBV28,-,TRBJ1-4,ASRSGQSNEKLF
TRBV6-6,-,TRBJ1-1,ASSLQGATAF
TRBV5-4,-,TRBJ2-7,ASSLGLYTSPYEQY
TRBV21-1,-,TRBJ2-7,ASSKGGTGGRQSYEQY
TRBV7-9,TRBD2,TRBJ2-3,SSSWTSGTDTQY
TRBV5-1,-,TRBJ2-2,ASRTQANTGELF
TRBV5-1,TRBD2,TRBJ2-3,ASSLPREGSTDTQY
TRBV19,-,TRBJ2-5,ASSRGEWRGQTQY
TRBV19,TRBD2,TRBJ2-1,ASSIIAGGGEQF
TRBV30,-,TRBJ2-7,AWSHFDYYEQY
TRBV6-1,TRBD1,TRBJ1-2,ASINFQGVYGYT
TRBV7-6,-,TRBJ1-4,ASSLRPSLVGNEKLF
TRBV9,TRBD1,TRBJ1-2,ASSGGQQRGYT
TRBV2,-,TRBJ2-7,ASSASSYEQY
TRBV7-2,-,TRBJ1-1,ASSITRETEAF
TRBV6-5,-,TRBJ2-7,ASRSRVDYEQY
TRBV7-9,-,TRBJ2-7,ASSLSGGARGYEQY
TRBV5-1,TRBD2,TRBJ2-1,ASSLRTSGLVGYHNEQF
TRBV28,-,TRBJ1-1,ASSLTRGNTEAF
TRBV27,TRBD1,TRBJ1-1,ASSPSGTGGTEAF
TRBV11-3,-,TRBJ2-7,ASSLAGSYEQY
TRBV19,-,TRBJ2-1,ASSIGDYNEQF
TRBV19,-,TRBJ1-4,ASSLDSFITATNEKLF
TRBV2,-,TRBJ1-2,ASSERDWGGYT
TRBV5-1,-,TRBJ2-7,ASSLASGPYEQY
TRBV28,-,TRBJ2-7,ASSFGGKQY
TRBV28,-,TRBJ1-5,ASSLSGEGNQPQH
TRBV5-4,-,TRBJ1-1,ASSLWQANTEAF
TRBV7-2,-,TRBJ1-1,ASSLVGGQGITEAF
TRBV30,-,TRBJ2-3,AWAEFSDTQY
TRBV7-9,TRBD1,TRBJ1-2,SSIGTARGGYT
TRBV4-1,TRBD1,TRBJ2-7,ASSQPRTGEVEQY
TRBV6-7,-,TRBJ1-2,ASSRGGNDYGYT
TRBV9,-,TRBJ2-5,ASSAPSVQETQY
TRBV5-1,TRBD2,TRBJ2-5,ASSPREGQETQY
TRBV18,TRBD1,TRBJ1-5,ASSPTGVASQPQH
TRBV27,TRBD2,TRBJ2-3,ASREAGAGTDTQY
TRBV2,TRBD1,TRBJ2-5,ASRATPGQYKSETQY
TRBV29-1,TRBD2,TRBJ2-5,SALRLAREETQY
TRBV4-1,-,TRBJ2-1,ASSQSSGDAYNEQF
TRBV28,TRBD2,TRBJ2-7,ASNRLAGAYEQY
TRBV9,-,TRBJ2-2,ASSVVMNTGELF
TRBV9,TRBD1,TRBJ2-2,ASSVMGQMNTGELF
TRBV7-2,TRBD2,TRBJ2-2,ASSLLASGSTGELF
TRBV27,TRBD1,TRBJ2-1,ASTDGQGSYNEQF
TRBV7-6,TRBD2,TRBJ2-2,ASSLLAGSGELF
TRBV9,TRBD2,TRBJ2-1,ASSVGGTSGRIEQF
TRBV5-1,TRBD1,TRBJ1-2,ASSLAPGGMRSGYT